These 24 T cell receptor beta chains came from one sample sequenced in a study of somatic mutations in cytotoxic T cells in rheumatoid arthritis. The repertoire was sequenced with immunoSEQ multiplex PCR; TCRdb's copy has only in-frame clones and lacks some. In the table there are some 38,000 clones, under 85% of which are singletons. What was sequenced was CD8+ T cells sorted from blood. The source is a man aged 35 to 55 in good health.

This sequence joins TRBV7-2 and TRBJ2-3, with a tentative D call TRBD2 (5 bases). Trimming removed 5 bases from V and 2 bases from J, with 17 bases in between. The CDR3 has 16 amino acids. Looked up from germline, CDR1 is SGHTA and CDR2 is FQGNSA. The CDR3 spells CASSMTIDYFTDTQYF. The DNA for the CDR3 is TGTGCCAGCAGCATGACTATAGACTACTTCACAGATACGCAGTATTTT.

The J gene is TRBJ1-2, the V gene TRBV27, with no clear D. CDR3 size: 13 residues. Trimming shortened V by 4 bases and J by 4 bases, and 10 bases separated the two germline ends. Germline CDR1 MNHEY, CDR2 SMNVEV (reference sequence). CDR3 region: CASSSLYGYGYTF. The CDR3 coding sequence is TGTGCCAGCAGTTCTCTATATGGCTATGGCTACACCTTC.

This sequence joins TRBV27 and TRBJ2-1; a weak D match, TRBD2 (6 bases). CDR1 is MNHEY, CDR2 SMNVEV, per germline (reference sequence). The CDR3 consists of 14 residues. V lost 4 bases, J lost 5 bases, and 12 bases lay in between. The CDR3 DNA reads TGTGCCAGCAGTTGGAGTAGCGGAAACAATGAGCAGTTCTTC. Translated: CASSWSSGNNEQFF.

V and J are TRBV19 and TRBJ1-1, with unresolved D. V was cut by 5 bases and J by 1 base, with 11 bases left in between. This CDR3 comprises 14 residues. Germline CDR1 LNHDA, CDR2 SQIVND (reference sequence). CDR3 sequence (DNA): TGTGCCAGTAGTCCCTTTGCGGGGAACACTGAAGCTTTCTTT. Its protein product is CASSPFAGNTEAFF.

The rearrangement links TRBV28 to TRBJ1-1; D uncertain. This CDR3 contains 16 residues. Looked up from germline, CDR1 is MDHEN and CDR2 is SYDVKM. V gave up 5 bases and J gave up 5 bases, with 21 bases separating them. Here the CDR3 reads CASSLYFLELRTEAFF. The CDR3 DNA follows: TGTGCCAGCAGTCTCTACTTCCTGGAGCTGAGGACTGAAGCTTTCTTT.

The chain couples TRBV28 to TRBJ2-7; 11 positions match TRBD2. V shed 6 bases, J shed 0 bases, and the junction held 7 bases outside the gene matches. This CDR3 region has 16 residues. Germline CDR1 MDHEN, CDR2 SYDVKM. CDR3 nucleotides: TGTGCCAGCAGCCAAGGACTAGCGGGTAGCTCCTACGAGCAGTACTTC. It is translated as CASSQGLAGSSYEQYF.

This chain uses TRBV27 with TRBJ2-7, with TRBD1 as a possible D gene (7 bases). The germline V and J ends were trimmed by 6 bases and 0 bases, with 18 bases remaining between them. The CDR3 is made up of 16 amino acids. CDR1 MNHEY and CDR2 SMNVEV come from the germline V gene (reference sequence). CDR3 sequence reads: CASSLRGEATSYEQYF. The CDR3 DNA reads TGTGCCAGCAGCCTCAGGGGGGAGGCTACCTCCTACGAGCAGTACTTC.

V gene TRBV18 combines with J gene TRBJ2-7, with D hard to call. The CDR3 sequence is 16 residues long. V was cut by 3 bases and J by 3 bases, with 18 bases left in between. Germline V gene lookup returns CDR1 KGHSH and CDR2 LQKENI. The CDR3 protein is CASSPQGRQLYYEQYF. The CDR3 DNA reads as TGTGCCAGCTCACCCCAAGGCAGGCAGCTATACTACGAGCAGTACTTC. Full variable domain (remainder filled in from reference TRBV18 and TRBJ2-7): NAGVMQNPRHLVRRRGQEARLRCSPMKGHSHVYWYRQLPEEGLKFMVYLQKENIIDESGMPKERFSAEFPKEGPSILRIQQVVRGDSAAYFCASSPQGRQLYYEQYFGPGTRLTVT.

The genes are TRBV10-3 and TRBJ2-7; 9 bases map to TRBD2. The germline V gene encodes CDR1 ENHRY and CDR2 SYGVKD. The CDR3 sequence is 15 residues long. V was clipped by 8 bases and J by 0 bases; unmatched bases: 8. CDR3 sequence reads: CAIARSGGPSYEQYF. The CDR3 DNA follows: TGTGCCATCGCGCGAAGCGGGGGGCCCTCCTACGAGCAGTACTTC.

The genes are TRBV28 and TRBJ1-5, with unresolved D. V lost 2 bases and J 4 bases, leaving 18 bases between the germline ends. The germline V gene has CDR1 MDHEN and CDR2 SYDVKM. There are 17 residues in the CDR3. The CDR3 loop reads CASSLGFGSGVNQPQHF. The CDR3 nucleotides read TGTGCCAGCAGTTTAGGGTTTGGCAGTGGGGTGAATCAGCCCCAGCATTTT.

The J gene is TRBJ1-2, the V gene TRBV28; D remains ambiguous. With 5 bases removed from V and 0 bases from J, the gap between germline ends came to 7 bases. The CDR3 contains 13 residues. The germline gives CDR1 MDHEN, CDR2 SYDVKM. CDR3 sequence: CASSLAANYGYTF. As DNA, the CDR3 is TGTGCCAGCAGTCTGGCAGCTAACTATGGCTACACCTTC.

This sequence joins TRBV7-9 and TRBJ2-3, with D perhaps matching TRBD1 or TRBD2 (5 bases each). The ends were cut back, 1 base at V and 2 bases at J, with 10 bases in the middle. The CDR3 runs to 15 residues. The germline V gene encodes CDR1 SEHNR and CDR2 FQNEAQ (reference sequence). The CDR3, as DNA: TGTGCCAGCAGCTTAGGTCAGGGAGACACAGATACGCAGTATTTT. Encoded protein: CASSLGQGDTDTQYF.

This CDR3 is CASSGRTGGSYNEQFF. The CDR3 coding sequence is TGTGCCAGCAGCGGACGGACAGGGGGCTCCTACAATGAGCAGTTCTTC. The chain couples TRBV7-8 to TRBJ2-1; the match to TRBD1 covers 10 bases. The CDR3 spans 16 residues. Germline values: CDR1 SGHVS, CDR2 FQNEAQ. The J segment lost 0 bases and the V segment lost 5 bases, leaving 4 bases of the junction unmatched.

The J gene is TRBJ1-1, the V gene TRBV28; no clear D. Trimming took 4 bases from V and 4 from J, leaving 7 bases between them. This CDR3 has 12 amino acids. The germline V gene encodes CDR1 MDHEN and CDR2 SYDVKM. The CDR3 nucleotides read TGTGCCAGCAGTTCCCTCGGCACTGAAGCTTTCTTT. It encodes CASSSLGTEAFF.

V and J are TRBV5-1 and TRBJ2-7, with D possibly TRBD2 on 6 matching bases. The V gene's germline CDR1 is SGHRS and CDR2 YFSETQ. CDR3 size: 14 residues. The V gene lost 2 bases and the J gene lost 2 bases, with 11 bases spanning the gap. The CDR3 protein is CASSFGGETYEQYF. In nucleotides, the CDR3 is TGCGCCAGCAGCTTCGGGGGTGAAACCTACGAGCAGTACTTC.

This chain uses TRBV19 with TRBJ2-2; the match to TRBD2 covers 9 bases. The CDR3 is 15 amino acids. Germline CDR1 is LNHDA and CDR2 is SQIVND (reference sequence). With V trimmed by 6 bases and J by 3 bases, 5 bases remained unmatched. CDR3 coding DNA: TGTGCCAGTAGATGGGAGCGGGGGGACACCGGGGAGCTGTTTTTT. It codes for CASRWERGDTGELFF. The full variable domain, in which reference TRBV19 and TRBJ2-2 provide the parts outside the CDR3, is DGGITQSPKYLFRKEGQNVTLSCEQNLNHDAMYWYRQDPGQGLRLIYYSQIVNDFQKGDIAEGYSVSREKKESFPLTVTSAQKNPTAFYLCASRWERGDTGELFFGEGSRLTVL.

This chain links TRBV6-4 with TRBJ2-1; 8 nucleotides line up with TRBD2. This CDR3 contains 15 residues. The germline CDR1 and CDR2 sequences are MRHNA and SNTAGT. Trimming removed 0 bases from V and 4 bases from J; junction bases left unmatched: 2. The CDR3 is CASSDSTGGYNEQFF. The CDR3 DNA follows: TGTGCCAGCAGTGACTCGACGGGAGGGTACAATGAGCAGTTCTTC.

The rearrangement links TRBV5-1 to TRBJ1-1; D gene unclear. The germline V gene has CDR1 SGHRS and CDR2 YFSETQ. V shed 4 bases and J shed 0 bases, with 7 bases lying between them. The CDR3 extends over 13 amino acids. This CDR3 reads CASSKTLNTEAFF. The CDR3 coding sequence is TGCGCCAGCAGCAAGACATTGAACACTGAAGCTTTCTTT.

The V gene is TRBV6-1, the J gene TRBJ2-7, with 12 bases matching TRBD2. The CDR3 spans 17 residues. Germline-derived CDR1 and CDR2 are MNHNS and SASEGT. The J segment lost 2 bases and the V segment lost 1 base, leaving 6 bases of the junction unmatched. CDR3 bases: TGTGCCAGCAGTGAAGGGACTAGCGGGACTTCAGCCTACGAGCAGTACTTC. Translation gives CASSEGTSGTSAYEQYF.

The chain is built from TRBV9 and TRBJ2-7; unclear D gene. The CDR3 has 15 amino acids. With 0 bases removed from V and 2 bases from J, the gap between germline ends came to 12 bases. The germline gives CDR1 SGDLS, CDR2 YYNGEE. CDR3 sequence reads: CASSVGAGLAYEQYF. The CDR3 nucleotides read TGTGCCAGCAGCGTAGGCGCAGGATTGGCCTACGAGCAGTACTTC.

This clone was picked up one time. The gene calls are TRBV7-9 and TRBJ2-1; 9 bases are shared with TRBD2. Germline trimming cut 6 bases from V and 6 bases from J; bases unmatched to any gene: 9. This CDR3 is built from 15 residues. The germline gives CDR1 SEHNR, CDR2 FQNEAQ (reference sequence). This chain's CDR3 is CASSLTSGGANEQFF. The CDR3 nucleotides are TGTGCCAGCAGTCTGACTAGCGGAGGAGCCAATGAGCAGTTCTTC.

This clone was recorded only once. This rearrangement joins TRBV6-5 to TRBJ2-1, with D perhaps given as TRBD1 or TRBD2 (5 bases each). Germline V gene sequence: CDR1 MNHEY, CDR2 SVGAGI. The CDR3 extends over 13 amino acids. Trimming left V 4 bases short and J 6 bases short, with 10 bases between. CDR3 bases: TGTGCCAGCAGTTCGGGACGGGGCAATGAGCAGTTCTTC. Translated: CASSSGRGNEQFF.

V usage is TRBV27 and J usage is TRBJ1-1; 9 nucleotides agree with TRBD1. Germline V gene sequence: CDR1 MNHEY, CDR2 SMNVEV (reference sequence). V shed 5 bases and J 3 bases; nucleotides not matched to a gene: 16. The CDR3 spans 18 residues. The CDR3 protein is CASSNSPGGQGGYTEAFF. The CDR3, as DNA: TGTGCCAGCAGTAACTCTCCTGGGGGACAGGGCGGATACACTGAAGCTTTCTTT.

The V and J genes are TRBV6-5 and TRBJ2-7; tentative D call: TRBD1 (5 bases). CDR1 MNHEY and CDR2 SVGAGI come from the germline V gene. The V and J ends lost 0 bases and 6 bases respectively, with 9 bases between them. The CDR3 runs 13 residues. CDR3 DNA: TGTGCCAGCAGTTACTCCCCCAGGGTCGAGCAGTACTTC. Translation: CASSYSPRVEQYF.